Below are 16 T cell receptor beta chains sequenced from a single sample in a study of cytomegalovirus exposure and HLA in healthy donors. Use of 60 Vbeta and 13 Jbeta primers characterized the PCR. Sequenced by immunoSEQ multiplex PCR; TCRdb stores in-frame clones only, minus some. This table has 140,000 or so clones, 72% appearing once. What was sequenced was PBMCs. All receptors come from a man aged 35 to 55 in good health and CMV-seronegative.

The chain employs TRBV7-6 and TRBJ2-7, with 9 bases matching TRBD1. This CDR3 comprises 14 residues. With 4 bases clipped from V and 4 bases from J, the junction kept 5 bases outside the gene matches. The germline gives CDR1 SGHVS, CDR2 FNYEAQ. This chain's CDR3 is CASSYGTGRYEQYF. CDR3 DNA: TGTGCCAGCAGCTACGGGACAGGGAGGTACGAGCAGTACTTC.

CDR3 bases: TGCGCCAGCAGCTCCAATACCGGACAGTACGAGCAGTACTTC. It translates to CASSSNTGQYEQYF. The V and J genes are TRBV5-1 and TRBJ2-7; D perhaps matches TRBD1 (6 bases). This CDR3 contains 14 residues. The V and J ends lost 3 bases and 4 bases respectively, with 14 bases between them. Germline CDR1 and CDR2: SGHRS and YFSETQ.

There are a few counts of this clone. The chain has TRBV2 and TRBJ1-1; no clear D. Trimming pared 7 bases from V and 3 bases from J, leaving 15 bases between. Germline V gives CDR1 SNHLY, CDR2 FYNNEI. The CDR3 sequence is 14 residues long. CDR3 loop: CASKKARSDTEAFF. The CDR3 region has the DNA TGTGCCAGCAAGAAAGCTCGGTCGGACACTGAAGCTTTCTTT.

V usage is TRBV27 and J usage is TRBJ2-7; 7 bases agree with TRBD2. The CDR3 extends over 12 amino acids. The ends lost 5 bases at V and 4 bases at J; junction bases unmatched: 2. Per germline, CDR1 MNHEY and CDR2 SMNVEV (reference sequence). CDR3 nucleotide sequence: TGTGCCAGCAGTGGGGGGGGGTACGAGCAGTACTTC. Translated: CASSGGGYEQYF.

DNA of the CDR3: TGTGCCAGCAGTTTCCGACCAGGGGTCACTGAAGCTTTCTTT. Translation: CASSFRPGVTEAFF. The chain has TRBV27 and TRBJ1-1; weak D call: TRBD1 (6 bases). Trimming shortened V by 3 bases and J by 4 bases, and 12 bases separated the two germline ends. Germline CDR1 is MNHEY and CDR2 is SMNVEV (reference sequence). The CDR3 runs to 14 residues.

This sequence joins TRBV12-5 and TRBJ1-1; D possibly corresponds to TRBD1 (6 bases). Germline loops: CDR1 LGHNT, CDR2 FRNRAP. There are 16 residues in the CDR3. Trimming took 2 bases from V and 0 from J, leaving 13 bases between them. The CDR3 loop reads CASGLWGQLMNTEAFF. In DNA, the CDR3 is TGTGCTAGTGGTTTGTGGGGACAACTCATGAACACTGAAGCTTTCTTT.

The rearrangement joins TRBV19 to TRBJ1-1; 7 bases map to TRBD1. Per the germline V gene, CDR1 is LNHDA and CDR2 is SQIVND (reference sequence). Unmatched junction bases numbered 9, after V lost 0 bases and J lost 5 bases. CDR3 size: 16 residues. DNA of the CDR3: TGTGCCAGTAGTATAGATCCCCTGGGACAGAAGACTGAAGCTTTCTTT. Protein sequence: CASSIDPLGQKTEAFF.

This chain joins TRBV2 and TRBJ2-7; 10 bases fit TRBD1. The CDR3 sequence is 14 residues long. Germline values: CDR1 SNHLY, CDR2 FYNNEI. J was trimmed by 6 bases and V by 3 bases; bases with no gene match: 5. CDR3 residues: CASSEGQGWGEQYF. The CDR3 bases are TGTGCCAGCAGTGAGGGACAGGGGTGGGGCGAGCAGTACTTC.

This clone was detected once. The rearrangement links TRBV7-6 to TRBJ1-6, with D perhaps TRBD1 (5 bases). The germline CDR1 and CDR2 sequences are SGHVS and FNYEAQ. The CDR3 has 15 residues. With 5 bases removed from V and 8 bases from J, the gap between germline ends came to 16 bases. CDR3 sequence (DNA): TGTGCCAGCAGCCCGGAGGGGTTTTTCGATTCACCCCTCCACTTT. It codes for CASSPEGFFDSPLHF.

The rearrangement links TRBV30 to TRBJ1-2; 9 positions match TRBD1. Germline loops: CDR1 GTSNPN, CDR2 SVGIG (reference sequence). CDR3 length: 13 amino acids. V was clipped by 2 bases and J by 5 bases; unmatched bases: 3. CDR3 in amino acids: CAWSPQGAYGYTF. CDR3 DNA: TGTGCCTGGAGTCCACAGGGGGCGTATGGCTACACCTTC.

This clone was detected a few times. The chain has TRBV6-6 and TRBJ1-3; 8 positions match TRBD1. Germline CDR1 MNHNY, CDR2 SVGAGI (reference sequence). V shed 2 bases, J shed 2 bases, and the junction held 2 bases outside the gene matches. The CDR3 consists of 15 residues. CDR3 in DNA: TGTGCCAGCAGTTACCCGGACAGGGCTGGAAACACCATATATTTT. Translated, it gives CASSYPDRAGNTIYF.

The gene calls are TRBV18 and TRBJ2-1; the match to TRBD1 covers 9 bases. This CDR3 has 15 residues. The germline CDR1 and CDR2 sequences are KGHSH and LQKENI. The ends lost 3 bases at V and 7 bases at J; junction bases unmatched: 7. CDR3 sequence reads: CASSPGTGYQNEQFF. In nucleotides, the CDR3 is TGTGCCAGCTCACCGGGGACAGGGTACCAGAATGAGCAGTTCTTC.

This CDR3 reads CASSPEGGTGGELFF. CDR3 DNA: TGTGCCAGCTCACCAGAAGGAGGGACCGGCGGGGAGCTGTTTTTT. The rearrangement uses TRBV18 and TRBJ2-2; possibly TRBD2 for D (6 bases). V shed 2 bases and J shed 7 bases, with 14 bases lying between them. Germline CDR1 and CDR2: KGHSH and LQKENI. The CDR3 covers 15 residues.

This chain links TRBV19 with TRBJ2-3, with D perhaps TRBD1 (5 bases). The CDR3 is 14 residues long. Trimming removed 3 bases at V and 2 bases at J, with 9 bases between. Germline values: CDR1 LNHDA, CDR2 SQIVND (reference sequence). Written as DNA, the CDR3 is TGTGCCAGTAGTATGGGGCAGGTCACAGATACGCAGTATTTT. Its translation: CASSMGQVTDTQYF.

This chain joins TRBV6-1 and TRBJ1-2; 8 bases are shared with TRBD1. CDR3 size: 13 residues. Germline V gene sequence: CDR1 MNHNS, CDR2 SASEGT. Trimming took 4 bases from V and 3 from J; bases not matched to a gene: 1. CDR3 amino acids: CASSATGDYGYTF. CDR3 DNA sequence: TGTGCCAGCAGTGCGACAGGGGACTATGGCTACACCTTC.

This clone has a single count. The chain is built from TRBV28 and TRBJ1-5; D may be TRBD1 (5 bases). The germline V and J ends were trimmed by 4 bases and 4 bases, with 11 bases remaining between them. Germline V gene sequence: CDR1 MDHEN, CDR2 SYDVKM. The CDR3 is 14 amino acids. Here the CDR3 reads CASSSPGGNQPQHF. The CDR3 coding sequence is TGTGCCAGCAGTTCCCCGGGGGGGAATCAGCCCCAGCATTTT.